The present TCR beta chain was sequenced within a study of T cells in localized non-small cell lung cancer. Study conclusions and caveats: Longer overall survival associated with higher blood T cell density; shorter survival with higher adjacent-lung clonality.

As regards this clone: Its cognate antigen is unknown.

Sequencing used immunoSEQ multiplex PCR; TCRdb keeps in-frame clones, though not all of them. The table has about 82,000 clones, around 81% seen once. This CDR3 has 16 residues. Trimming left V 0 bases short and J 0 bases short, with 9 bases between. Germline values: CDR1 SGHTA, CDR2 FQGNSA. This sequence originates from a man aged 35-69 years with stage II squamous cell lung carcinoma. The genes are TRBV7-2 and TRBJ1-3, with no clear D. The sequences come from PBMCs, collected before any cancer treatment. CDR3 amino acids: CASSLAVRSSGNTIYF. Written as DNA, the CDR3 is TGTGCCAGCAGCTTAGCGGTCCGCAGCTCTGGAAACACCATATATTTT.